One T cell receptor beta chain is described in this entry. This clonotype was picked up many times. Its antigen target is currently unknown. Base qualities are not recorded, but no much larger clone differs from it by a single base. This entry is derived from a study of T cells in Graves' hyperthyroidism and ophthalmopathy (dated 2019 in TCRdb). A note on the overall study: Peripheral blood samples were taken at initial diagnosis, before any treatment was given. Prospective prediction of ophthalmopathy was tested in an independent validation cohort of some 20 hyperthyroidism patients and 17 patients who later progressed to ophthalmopathy. In addition, the study compared T-cell repertoires in thyroid tissue and in blood from a handful of Graves' hyperthyroidism patients. The roughly 91 discovery patients were randomly divided into training and test sets at a 7:3 ratio. To identify TCR V-J signatures that set the groups apart, the researchers used a discovery cohort of 100 patients, made up of 43 with Graves' ophthalmopathy and approximately 57 with stable Graves' hyperthyroidism. The paper describes TCR Vbeta CDR3 sequencing of roughly 130 peripheral blood samples, made up of approximately 40 ophthalmopathy patients, around 78 hyperthyroidism patients and approximately 17 progressor patients. Once sampling was done, hyperthyroidism patients were given methimazole at a starting dose of 30 mg daily, whereas ophthalmopathy patients were given high-dose intravenous methylprednisolone.

Amplification of TCR beta CDR3 regions was carried out from RNA transcripts. The first round of RT-PCR for the TCR CDR3 was performed with the HTBI primer set and the Qiagen OneStep RT-PCR kit. Libraries were constructed in a second round of multiplex PCR, after which size selection and purification were performed. Libraries were sequenced paired-end with 100 bp reads on an Illumina HiSeq2000. The published analysis was carried out like this. SOAPnuke was used to process the raw data, removing reads that contained adapters or uncalled bases, had a mean Phred below 15, or lacked an exact match to the constant primer or identifier. High-quality paired reads were merged using COPE v1.2.5, and each unique nucleotide sequence was defined as a clonotype. MiTCR v1.1 was used to align clonotypes to the IMGT TRBV, TRBD and TRBJ reference segments. The analysis was restricted to V-J combinations with a frequency above 0.0001, which together covered 99% to 99.2% of the repertoires. The TCS score was defined as the ratio of F50 (clonal expansion) to E x V (chaos), calculated using BLOSUM62-based TCRdist between CDR3 peptides within each V-J. Welch's t-statistics and random forest reduced 514 V-J features to 10 to 15, which were used in a naive Bayes classifier (R e1071). TCRdb redid the processing of the public reads, applying fastp at Q25 and MiXCR, and retained in-frame beta chains. Every entry covers one CDR3 protein and lists the most common genes and DNA from its rows. TCRdb, not the original authors, processed these V and J calls. The sample records roughly 630,000 distinct CDR3 sequences, roughly 14% of which are singletons. The ten top clones hold around 7.8% of the sample.

A patient counted as having stable Graves' hyperthyroidism if no progression to ophthalmopathy occurred over 18 months of follow-up. The hyperthyroidism patients were between 18 and 65 years old and newly diagnosed, with a disease duration of less than 2 months. Any patient with an uncontrolled infection, another autoimmune disease, pregnancy or lactation was excluded. Diagnoses were established on the basis of clinical symptoms, serum thyroxine and TRAb, thyroid ultrasound, and orbital computed tomography. PBMCs were separated from approximately 9.9 ml of fresh peripheral blood using Ficoll-Paque density gradient centrifugation. Total RNA was extracted using Trizol reagent, and RNA quality was assessed on an Agilent 2100 Bioanalyzer. Broad study findings and their caveats: Blood samples also contained most of the expanded thyroid clonotypes (frequency above 0.001), which suggests that blood repertoires may reflect thyroid immune responses. During validation, the model predicted progression to ophthalmopathy a median of around 6 months ahead of onset, with roughly 65% sensitivity and 72.22% specificity. A model built on a 13 V-J signature distinguished ophthalmopathy from stable hyperthyroidism, reaching roughly 88% sensitivity and around 82% specificity in cross-validation and 80%/75% in testing. No statistical method was used to set the sample size in advance, and investigators knew the group allocation.

The clonotype was recovered from a woman in her thirties with Graves' hyperthyroidism. Sequences were obtained from blood.

The bases are TGCAGTGCTAGGGGGCCTCTGGGGTACGAGCAGTACTTC. Its protein reads: CSARGPLGYEQYF. The receptor chain draws on TRBV20-1 and TRBJ2-7; perhaps TRBD1 is the D gene, with 5 bases matching. Including the terminal cysteine and phenylalanine, the CDR3 comprises 13 residues. The DNA shown is the 39-base CDR3, in frame from base 1. The germline V gene (reference sequence) sets CDR1 to DFQATT and CDR2 to SNEGSKA. The V end loses 3 bases and the J end loses 4 bases, and a stretch of 13 bases separates them.